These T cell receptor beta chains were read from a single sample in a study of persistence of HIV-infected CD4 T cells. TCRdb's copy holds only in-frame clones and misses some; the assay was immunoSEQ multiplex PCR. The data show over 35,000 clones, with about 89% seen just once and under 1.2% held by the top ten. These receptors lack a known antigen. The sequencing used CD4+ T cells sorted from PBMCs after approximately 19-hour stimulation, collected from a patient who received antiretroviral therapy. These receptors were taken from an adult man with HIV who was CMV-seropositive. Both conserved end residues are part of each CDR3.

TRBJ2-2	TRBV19	CASSTDRGPGELFF
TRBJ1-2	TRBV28	CASSTPGGGTGGGYTF
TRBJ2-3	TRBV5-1	CASSLDRVSTDTQYF
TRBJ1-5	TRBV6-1	CASSERAQPQHF
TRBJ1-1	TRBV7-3	CASSLRRGADTEAFF
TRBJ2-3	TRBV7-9	CASSSDNTDTQYF
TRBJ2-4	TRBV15	CATSRDSLAKNIQYF
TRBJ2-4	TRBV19	CASSILDSGPRENIQYF
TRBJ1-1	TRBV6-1	CASSASPMTANTEAFF
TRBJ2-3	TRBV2	CASKVAQGATDTQYF
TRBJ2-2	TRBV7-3	CASSLRPEATGELFF
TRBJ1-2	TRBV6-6	CASSYKSGEGYTF
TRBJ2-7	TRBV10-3	CAISELRGRSSYEQYF
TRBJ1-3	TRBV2	CASYQGGSGNTIYF
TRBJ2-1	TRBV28	CASSHRPGARRTGGTAQYEQFF
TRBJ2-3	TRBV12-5	CASGLAGPPDTQYF
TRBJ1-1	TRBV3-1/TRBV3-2	CASSQARTRAFF
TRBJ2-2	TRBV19	CASSSLAGGNTGELFF
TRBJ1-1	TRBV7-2	CASSLAGPLNTEAFF
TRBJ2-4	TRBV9	CASSDPGQGSVQYF
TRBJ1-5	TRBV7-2	CASSYRPDSNQPQHF
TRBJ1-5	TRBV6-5	CASSPLGSQPQHF
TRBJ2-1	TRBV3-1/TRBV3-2	CATLLRGEQFF
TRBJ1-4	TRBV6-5	CASKDEGWDEKLFF
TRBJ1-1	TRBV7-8	CASSSGTANTEAFF
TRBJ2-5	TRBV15	CATRGQGVETQYF
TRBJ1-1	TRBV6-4	CASRLREGMNTEAFF
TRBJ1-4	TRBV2	CASRAGQGLSEKLFF
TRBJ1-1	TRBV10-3	CAISGSGLNTEAFF
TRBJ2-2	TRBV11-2	CASSLGTGGPSGELFF
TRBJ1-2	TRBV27	CASSSQGMDGYTF
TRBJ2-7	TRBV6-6	CASTRTERGSYEQYF
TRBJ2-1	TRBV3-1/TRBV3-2	CASSQAGSQFF
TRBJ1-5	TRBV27	CASSVQKGANQPQHF
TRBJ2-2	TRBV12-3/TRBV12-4	CASSWGTGELFF
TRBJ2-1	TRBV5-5	CASSLVPAGENNEQFF
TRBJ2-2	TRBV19	CASTQQGNTGELFF
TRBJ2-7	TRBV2	CASRAGSAGEYEQYF
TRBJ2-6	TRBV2	CASSTGRGANVLTF
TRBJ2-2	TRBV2	CASSEGPTGELFF
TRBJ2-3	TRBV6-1	CASSELSGGATDTQYF
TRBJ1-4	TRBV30	CAWSLGGSRGEKLFF
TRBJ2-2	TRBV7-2	CASSLRGAPGELFF
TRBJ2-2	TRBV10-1	CASSEGTSGGGELFF
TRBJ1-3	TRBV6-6	CASSRTGGGNTIYF
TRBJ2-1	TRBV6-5	CASSYSSSGGYNEQFF
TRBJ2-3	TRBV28	CASSSSRPGGSPAGSTDTQYF
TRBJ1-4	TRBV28	CASSFGVVEKLFF
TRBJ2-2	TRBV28	CASRAPPGQENTGELFF
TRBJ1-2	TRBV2	CASSENWGTVPANYGYTF
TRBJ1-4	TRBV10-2	CASSARWTGGPEKLFF
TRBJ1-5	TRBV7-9	CASSSSRGPQHF
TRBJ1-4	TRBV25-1	CASSGFSNEKLFF
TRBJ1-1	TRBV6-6	CASSYSPQGATEAFF
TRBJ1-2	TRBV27	CASSSSIITRGRGHGYTF
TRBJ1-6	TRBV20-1	CSASRQPNSPLHF
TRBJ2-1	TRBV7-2	CASSFLQGDEQFF
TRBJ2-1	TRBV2	CAILGTSGGVRYNEQFF
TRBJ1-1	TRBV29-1	CSVGKTGTEAFF
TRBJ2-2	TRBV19	CASSPPPGKRELFF